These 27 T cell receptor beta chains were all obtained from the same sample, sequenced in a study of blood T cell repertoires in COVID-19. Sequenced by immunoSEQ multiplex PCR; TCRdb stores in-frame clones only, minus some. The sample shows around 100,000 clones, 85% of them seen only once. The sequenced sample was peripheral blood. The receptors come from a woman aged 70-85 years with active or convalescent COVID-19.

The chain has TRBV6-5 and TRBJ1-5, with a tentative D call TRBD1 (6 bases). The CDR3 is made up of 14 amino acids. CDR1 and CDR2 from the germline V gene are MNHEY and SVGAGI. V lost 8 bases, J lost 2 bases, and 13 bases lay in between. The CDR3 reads CASQFPGGNQPQHF. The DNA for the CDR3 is TGTGCCAGCCAGTTCCCAGGGGGCAATCAGCCCCAGCATTTT.

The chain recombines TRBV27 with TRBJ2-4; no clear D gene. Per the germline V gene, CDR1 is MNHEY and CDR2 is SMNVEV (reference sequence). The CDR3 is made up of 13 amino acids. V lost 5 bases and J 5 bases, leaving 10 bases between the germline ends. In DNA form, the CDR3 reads TGTGCCAGCAGTACTACGAAAGAAAACATTCAGTACTTC. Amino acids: CASSTTKENIQYF.

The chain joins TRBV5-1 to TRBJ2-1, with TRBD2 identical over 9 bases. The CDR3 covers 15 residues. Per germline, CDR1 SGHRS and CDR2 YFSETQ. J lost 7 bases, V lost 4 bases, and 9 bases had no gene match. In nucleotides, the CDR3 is TGCGCCAGCAGCACCTTAGCGGGGGAAGGGAATGAGCAGTTCTTC. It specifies CASSTLAGEGNEQFF.

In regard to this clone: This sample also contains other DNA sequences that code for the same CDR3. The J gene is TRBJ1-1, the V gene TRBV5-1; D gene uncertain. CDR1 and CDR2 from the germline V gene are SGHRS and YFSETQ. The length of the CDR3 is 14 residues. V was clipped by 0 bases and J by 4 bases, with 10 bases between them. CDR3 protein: CASSLDRVGTEAFF. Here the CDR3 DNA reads TGCGCCAGCAGCTTGGATCGGGTAGGCACTGAAGCTTTCTTT.

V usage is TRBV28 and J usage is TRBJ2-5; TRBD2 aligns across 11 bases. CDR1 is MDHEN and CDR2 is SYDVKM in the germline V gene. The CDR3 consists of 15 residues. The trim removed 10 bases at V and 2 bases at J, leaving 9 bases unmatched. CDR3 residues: CATCQGTSGQETQYF. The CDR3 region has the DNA TGTGCCACCTGCCAAGGGACTAGCGGTCAAGAGACCCAGTACTTC.

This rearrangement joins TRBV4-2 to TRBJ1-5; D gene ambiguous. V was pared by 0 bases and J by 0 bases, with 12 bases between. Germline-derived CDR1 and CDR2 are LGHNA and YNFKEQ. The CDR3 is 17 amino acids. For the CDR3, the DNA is TGTGCCAGCAGCCAAGAAGGAGGGATATCTAGCAATCAGCCCCAGCATTTT. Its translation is CASSQEGGISSNQPQHF.

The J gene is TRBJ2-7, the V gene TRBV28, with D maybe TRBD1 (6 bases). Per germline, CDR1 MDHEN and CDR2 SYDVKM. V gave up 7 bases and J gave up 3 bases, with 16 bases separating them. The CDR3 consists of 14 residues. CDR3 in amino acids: CASTLGVGGYEQYF. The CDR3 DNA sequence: TGTGCCAGCACCCTGGGTGTAGGGGGCTACGAGCAGTACTTC.

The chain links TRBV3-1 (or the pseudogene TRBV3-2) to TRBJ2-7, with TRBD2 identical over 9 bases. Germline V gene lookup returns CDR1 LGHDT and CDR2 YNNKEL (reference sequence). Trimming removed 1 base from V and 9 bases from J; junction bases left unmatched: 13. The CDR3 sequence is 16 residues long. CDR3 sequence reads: CASSQAGERGANLQYF. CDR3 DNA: TGTGCCAGCAGCCAAGCGGGGGAGCGGGGGGCCAATCTGCAGTACTTC.

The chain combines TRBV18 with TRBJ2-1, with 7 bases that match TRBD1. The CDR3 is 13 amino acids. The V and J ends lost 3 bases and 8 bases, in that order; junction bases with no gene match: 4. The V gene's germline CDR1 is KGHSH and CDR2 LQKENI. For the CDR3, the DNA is TGTGCCAGCTCACCCCCACAGGGGTATGAGCAGTTCTTC. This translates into CASSPPQGYEQFF.

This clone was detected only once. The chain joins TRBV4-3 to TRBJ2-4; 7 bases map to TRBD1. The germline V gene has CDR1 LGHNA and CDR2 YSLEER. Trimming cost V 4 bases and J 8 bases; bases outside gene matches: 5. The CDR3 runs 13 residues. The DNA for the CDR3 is TGCGCCAGCAGCCGCGACAGGGCTGACATTCAGTACTTC. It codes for CASSRDRADIQYF.

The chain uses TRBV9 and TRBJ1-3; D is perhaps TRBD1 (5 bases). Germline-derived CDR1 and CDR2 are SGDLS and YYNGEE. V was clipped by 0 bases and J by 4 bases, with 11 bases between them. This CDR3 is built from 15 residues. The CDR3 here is CASSVATSGGNTIYF. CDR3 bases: TGTGCCAGCAGCGTAGCTACATCAGGGGGAAACACCATATATTTT.

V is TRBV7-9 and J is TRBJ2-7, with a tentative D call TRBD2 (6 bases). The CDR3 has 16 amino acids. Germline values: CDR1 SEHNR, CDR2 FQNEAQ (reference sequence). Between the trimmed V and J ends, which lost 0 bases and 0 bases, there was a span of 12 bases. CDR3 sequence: CASSLAMRGASYEQYF. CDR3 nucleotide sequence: TGTGCCAGCAGCTTAGCTATGCGGGGTGCCTCCTACGAGCAGTACTTC.

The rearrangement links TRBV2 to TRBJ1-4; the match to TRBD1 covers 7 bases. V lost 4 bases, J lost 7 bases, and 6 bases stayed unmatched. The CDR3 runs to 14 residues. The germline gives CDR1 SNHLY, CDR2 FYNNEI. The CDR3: CASSARGVSEKLFF. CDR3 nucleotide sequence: TGTGCCAGCAGTGCCAGGGGGGTTAGTGAAAAACTGTTTTTT.

CDR3 DNA: TGTGCCAGCAGTTTGGACAGGGGAAGCGAGCAGTACTTC. Translated, it gives CASSLDRGSEQYF. J is TRBJ2-7 and V is TRBV2; the match to TRBD1 covers 9 bases. Unmatched junction bases numbered 5, after V lost 5 bases and J lost 6 bases. The CDR3 consists of 13 residues. In germline, CDR1 is SNHLY, CDR2 FYNNEI. The entire variable domain, with the rest obtained from reference TRBV2 and TRBJ2-7, is as follows: EPEVTQTPSHQVTQMGQEVILRCVPISNHLYFYWYRQILGQKVEFLVSFYNNEISEKSEIFDDQFSVERPDGSNFTLKIRSTKLEDSAMYFCASSLDRGSEQYFGPGTRLTVT.

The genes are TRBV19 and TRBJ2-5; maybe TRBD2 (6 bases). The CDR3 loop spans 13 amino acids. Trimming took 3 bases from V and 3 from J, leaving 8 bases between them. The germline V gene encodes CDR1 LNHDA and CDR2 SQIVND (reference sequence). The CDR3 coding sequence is TGTGCCAGTAGTATCGGAGGGGAAGAGACCCAGTACTTC. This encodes CASSIGGEETQYF.

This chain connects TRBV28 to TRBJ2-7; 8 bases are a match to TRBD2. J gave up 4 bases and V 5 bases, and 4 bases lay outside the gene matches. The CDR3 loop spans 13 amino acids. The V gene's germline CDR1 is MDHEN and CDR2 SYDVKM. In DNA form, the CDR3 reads TGTGCCAGCAGTCAGCGGGAGAGGTACGAGCAGTACTTC. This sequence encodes CASSQRERYEQYF.

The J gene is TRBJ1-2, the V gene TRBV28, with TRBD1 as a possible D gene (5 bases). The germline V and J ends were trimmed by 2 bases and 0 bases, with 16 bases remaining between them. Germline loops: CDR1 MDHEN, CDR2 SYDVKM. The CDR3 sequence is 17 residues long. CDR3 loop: CASSLRQGGVSNYGYTF. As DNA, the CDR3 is TGTGCCAGCAGTTTACGTCAGGGAGGGGTGTCTAACTATGGCTACACCTTC.

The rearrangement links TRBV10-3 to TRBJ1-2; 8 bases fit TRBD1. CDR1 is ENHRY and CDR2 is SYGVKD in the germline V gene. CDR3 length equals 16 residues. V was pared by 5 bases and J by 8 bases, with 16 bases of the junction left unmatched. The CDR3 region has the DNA TGTGCCATCAGTCAACCCACCTCGCAGGGGGCTGAGGGCTACACCTTC. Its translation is CAISQPTSQGAEGYTF.

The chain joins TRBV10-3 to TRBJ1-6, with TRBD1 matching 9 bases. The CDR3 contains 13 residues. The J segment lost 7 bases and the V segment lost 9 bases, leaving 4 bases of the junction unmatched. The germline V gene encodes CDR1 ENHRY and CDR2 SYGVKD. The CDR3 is CAMRQGGNSPLHF. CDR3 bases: TGTGCCATGCGACAGGGGGGGAATTCACCCCTCCACTTT.

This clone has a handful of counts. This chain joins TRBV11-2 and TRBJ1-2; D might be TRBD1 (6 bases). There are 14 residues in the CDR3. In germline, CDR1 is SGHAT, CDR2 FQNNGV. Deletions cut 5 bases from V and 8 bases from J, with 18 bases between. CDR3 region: CASSPQTGLGGYTF. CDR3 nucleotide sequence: TGTGCCAGCAGCCCCCAAACAGGGTTAGGAGGCTACACCTTC.

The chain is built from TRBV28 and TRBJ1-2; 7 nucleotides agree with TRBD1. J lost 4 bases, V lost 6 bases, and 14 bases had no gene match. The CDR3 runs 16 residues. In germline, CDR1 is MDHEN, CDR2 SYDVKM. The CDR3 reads CASRIGQAQGSYGYTF. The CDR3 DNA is TGTGCCAGCAGAATCGGACAGGCCCAAGGATCCTATGGCTACACCTTC.

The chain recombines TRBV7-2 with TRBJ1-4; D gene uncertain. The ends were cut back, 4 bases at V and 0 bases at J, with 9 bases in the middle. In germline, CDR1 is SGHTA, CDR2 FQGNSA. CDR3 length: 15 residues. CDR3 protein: CASSSLLATNEKLFF. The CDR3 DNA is TGTGCCAGCAGCTCCCTCCTTGCAACTAATGAAAAACTGTTTTTT.

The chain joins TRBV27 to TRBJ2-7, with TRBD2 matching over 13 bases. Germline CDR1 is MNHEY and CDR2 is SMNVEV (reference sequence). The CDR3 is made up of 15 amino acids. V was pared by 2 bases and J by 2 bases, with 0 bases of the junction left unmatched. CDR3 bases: TGTGCCAGCAGTTTAGGGACTAGCGGGGCCTACGAGCAGTACTTC. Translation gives CASSLGTSGAYEQYF.

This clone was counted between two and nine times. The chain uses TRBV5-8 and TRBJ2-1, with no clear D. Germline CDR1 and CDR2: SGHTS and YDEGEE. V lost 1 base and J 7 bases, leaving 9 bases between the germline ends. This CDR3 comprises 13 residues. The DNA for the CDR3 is TGTGCCAGCAGCTTGAGTGCCGCGAATGAGCAGTTCTTC. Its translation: CASSLSAANEQFF.

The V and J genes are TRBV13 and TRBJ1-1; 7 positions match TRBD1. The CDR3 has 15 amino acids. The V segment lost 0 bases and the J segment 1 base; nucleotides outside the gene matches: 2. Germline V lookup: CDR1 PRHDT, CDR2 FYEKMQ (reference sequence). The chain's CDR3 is CASSLGTGKNTEAFF. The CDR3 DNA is TGTGCCAGCAGCTTAGGGACAGGGAAGAACACTGAAGCTTTCTTT.

CDR3 nucleotides: TGTGCCAGTAGTAAGTTTAGCGGAGAGACCCAGTACTTC. Translation: CASSKFSGETQYF. The chain couples TRBV19 to TRBJ2-5, with D perhaps TRBD2 (6 bases). Germline assignment: CDR1 LNHDA and CDR2 SQIVND (reference sequence). V dropped 4 bases and J dropped 4 bases, with 10 bases sitting between them. The CDR3 runs 13 residues. The full variable domain, its missing parts supplied by reference TRBV19 and TRBJ2-5, is DGGITQSPKYLFRKEGQNVTLSCEQNLNHDAMYWYRQDPGQGLRLIYYSQIVNDFQKGDIAEGYSVSREKKESFPLTVTSAQKNPTAFYLCASSKFSGETQYFGPGTRLLVL.

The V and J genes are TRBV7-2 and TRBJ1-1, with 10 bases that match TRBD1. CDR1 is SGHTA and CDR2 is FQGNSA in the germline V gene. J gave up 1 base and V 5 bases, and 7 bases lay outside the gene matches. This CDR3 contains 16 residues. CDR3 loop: CASSLRDRGKNTEAFF. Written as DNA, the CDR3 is TGTGCCAGCAGCCTCAGGGACAGGGGAAAGAACACTGAAGCTTTCTTT.